These 5 T cell receptor beta chains came from one sample sequenced in a study of blood T cell repertoires in COVID-19. Libraries were prepared by immunoSEQ multiplex PCR; TCRdb keeps only in-frame clonotypes and omits some of them. Among roughly 410,000 clones listed, approximately 90% were seen once. The sequenced sample was peripheral blood. All receptors come from a woman between 40 and 55 years old with COVID-19, enrolled during active disease.

The V and J genes are TRBV19 and TRBJ1-4; no definite D call. V was cut by 5 bases and J by 8 bases, with 6 bases left in between. Germline loops: CDR1 LNHDA, CDR2 SQIVND (reference sequence). This CDR3 comprises 11 residues. This chain's CDR3 is CASSFKEKLFF. Here the CDR3 DNA reads TGTGCCAGTAGTTTTAAAGAAAAACTGTTTTTT.

The chain uses TRBV9 and TRBJ2-1, with 7 bases matching TRBD1. The CDR3 runs 16 residues. V shed 0 bases, J shed 3 bases, and the junction held 6 bases outside the gene matches. Germline values: CDR1 SGDLS, CDR2 YYNGEE. Here the CDR3 DNA reads TGTGCCAGCAGCGTAGGTACAGGGGCTGACTACAATGAGCAGTTCTTC. It is translated as CASSVGTGADYNEQFF.

The chain carries TRBV4-1 and TRBJ1-2; 7 bases are a match to TRBD1. V dropped 4 bases and J dropped 6; count of bases not matched to a gene: 5. Germline CDR1 and CDR2: MGHRA and YSYEKL. The length of the CDR3 is 13 residues. CDR3: CASSPAGGHGYTF. The CDR3 bases are TGCGCCAGCAGCCCAGCAGGGGGTCATGGCTACACCTTC.

The V call is TRBV27, the J call TRBJ1-2; 7 bases map to TRBD1. Germline CDR1 MNHEY, CDR2 SMNVEV (reference sequence). V trimming: 6 bases; J trimming: 3 bases; junction bases outside the gene matches: 7. This CDR3 has 14 residues. CDR3 nucleotides: TGTGCCAGCAGAGAACGGACAGGCCACTATGGCTACACCTTC. As protein: CASRERTGHYGYTF.

The rearrangement links TRBV20-1 to TRBJ2-4, with D perhaps TRBD1 (5 bases). Trimming removed 3 bases at V and 1 base at J, with 22 bases between. Germline loops: CDR1 DFQATT, CDR2 SNEGSKA (reference sequence). This CDR3 comprises 18 residues. Here the CDR3 reads CSASRGRDLGLAKNIQYF. CDR3 coding DNA: TGCAGTGCTAGTAGGGGCAGGGATCTGGGTCTCGCCAAAAACATTCAGTACTTC.